Below are 8 T cell receptor beta chains sequenced from a single sample in a study of shared clonotypes between healthy human individuals (dated by TCRdb to the early 2020s). Library preparation employed the immunoSEQ multiplex PCR assay. This immuneACCESS table, as held by TCRdb, lists in-frame sequences with V and J called but not all clones. Of the missing ones, under half trace to an unresolved V gene in checked studies; the others have no known cause. The sample table lists 550,000 to 850,000 clones, roughly two thirds of them with a count of one. The ten biggest clones cover around 1.7% of the sample. The material sequenced was memory CD4+ T cells sorted from blood. Interpreted using the paper, the cell subset or site label stands for: CD45RA-negative fraction. All receptors come from a woman in her 30s in good health.

V and J are TRBV2 and TRBJ2-5; the match to TRBD2 covers 15 bases. Germline V lookup: CDR1 SNHLY, CDR2 FYNNEI. This CDR3 comprises 15 residues. Unmatched junction bases numbered 4, after V lost 6 bases and J lost 5 bases. CDR3 sequence reads: CASRAGTSGRETQYF. CDR3 DNA: TGTGCCAGCAGAGCCGGGACTAGCGGGAGGGAGACCCAGTACTTC. The full variable domain, in which reference TRBV2 and TRBJ2-5 provide the parts outside the CDR3, is EPEVTQTPSHQVTQMGQEVILRCVPISNHLYFYWYRQILGQKVEFLVSFYNNEISEKSEIFDDQFSVERPDGSNFTLKIRSTKLEDSAMYFCASRAGTSGRETQYFGPGTRLLVL.

The CDR3 protein is CASTFYSNQPQHF. The CDR3 nucleotides read TGTGCCAGCACTTTCTATAGCAATCAGCCCCAGCATTTT. The chain uses TRBV6-1 and TRBJ1-5; no clear D. Per the germline V gene, CDR1 is MNHNS and CDR2 is SASEGT. The length of the CDR3 is 13 residues. V was pared by 7 bases and J by 0 bases, with 7 bases between.

This clone occurred once. This chain connects TRBV11-1 to TRBJ2-3; D is unclear. V gave up 5 bases and J gave up 2 bases, with 14 bases separating them. The CDR3 is 15 amino acids. Germline V gene data show CDR1 as SGHAT and CDR2 as FQDESV (reference sequence). The DNA for the CDR3 is TGTGCCAGCAGCGTCGTGCCTCACTACACAGATACGCAGTATTTT. It codes for CASSVVPHYTDTQYF. Based on the CDR3 plus reference TRBV11-1 and TRBJ2-3, the full variable domain is EAEVAQSPRYKITEKSQAVAFWCDPISGHATLYWYRQILGQGPELLVQFQDESVVDDSQLPKDRFSAERLKGVDSTLKIQPAELGDSAMYLCASSVVPHYTDTQYFGPGTRLTVL.

This sequence joins TRBV19 and TRBJ2-5; D is perhaps TRBD1 (6 bases). The germline CDR1 and CDR2 sequences are LNHDA and SQIVND (reference sequence). The CDR3 totals 15 residues. The ends were cut back, 4 bases at V and 1 base at J, with 13 bases in the middle. CDR3 sequence: CASSKGQQIQETQYF. DNA for the CDR3: TGTGCCAGTAGTAAGGGACAACAGATCCAAGAGACCCAGTACTTC.

Regarding this clone: Just one base apart from a much larger clone, this may be a read error. The CDR3 sequence is CASSLDHYGYTF. CDR3 DNA sequence: TGTGCCAGCAGCTTAGATCACTATGGCTACACCTTC. J is TRBJ1-2 and V is TRBV7-2, with D uncertain. This CDR3 contains 12 residues. The germline V gene has CDR1 SGHTA and CDR2 FQGNSA. V was cut by 1 base and J by 3 bases, with 3 bases left in between.

This clone was recorded many times. V and J are TRBV28 and TRBJ2-7; D may match TRBD1 or TRBD2 (5 bases each). The CDR3 contains 13 residues. Germline CDR1 reads MDHEN; CDR2 reads SYDVKM. The V end was cut by 4 bases, the J end by 3 bases, with 10 bases between. The CDR3 bases are TGTGCCAGCAGTTGGACACGGGACTACGAGCAGTACTTC. This encodes CASSWTRDYEQYF.

This chain joins TRBV5-1 and TRBJ2-3; D perhaps matches TRBD2 (6 bases). The CDR3 spans 14 residues. The V gene's germline CDR1 is SGHRS and CDR2 YFSETQ. V shed 5 bases and J shed 5 bases, with 15 bases lying between them. CDR3 protein: CASRSGVVGDTQYF. The CDR3 DNA sequence: TGCGCCAGCAGGTCGGGAGTAGTTGGAGATACGCAGTATTTT.

V and J are TRBV27 and TRBJ2-3, with TRBD2 matching over 11 bases. The CDR3 is made up of 15 amino acids. Germline-derived CDR1 and CDR2 are MNHEY and SMNVEV (reference sequence). J was trimmed by 4 bases and V by 5 bases; bases with no gene match: 5. CDR3 loop: CASSPIAGGADTQYF. CDR3 bases: TGTGCCAGCAGTCCAATAGCGGGAGGGGCAGATACGCAGTATTTT.